These 18 T cell receptor beta chains share one sample of origin, sequenced in a study of T cells in Graves' hyperthyroidism and ophthalmopathy. RNA transcripts were the template for amplifying TCR beta CDR3 regions. HTBI primers were employed in a first-round RT-PCR of the TCR CDR3. TCRdb analysed the multiplex PCR reads with MiXCR anew, one entry per CDR3 protein. Of a few hundred thousand distinct CDR3 sequences listed, around 21% are singletons. Sequenced material: blood. All receptors come from a man between 18 and 29 years old with Graves' hyperthyroidism.

There are many counts of this clonotype. The CDR3, as DNA: TGTGCCTGGAGTAGGCTAGCGAGCTCCTACGAGCAGTACTTC. Its translation is CAWSRLASSYEQYF. The V call is TRBV30, the J call TRBJ2-7; D is possibly TRBD2 (6 bases). CDR1 is GTSNPN, CDR2 SVGIG, per germline (reference sequence). CDR3 length equals 14 residues. V dropped 2 bases and J dropped 0 bases, with 11 bases sitting between them.

This clonotype was seen many times. V usage is TRBV6-1 and J usage is TRBJ1-1; D is undetermined. V lost 10 bases and J 4 bases, leaving 16 bases between the germline ends. The germline V gene encodes CDR1 MNHNS and CDR2 SASEGT. The CDR3 has 13 residues. CDR3 DNA sequence: TGTGCCACCATCCCGTGGGGAGGCACTGAAGCTTTCTTT. This gives the protein CATIPWGGTEAFF.

This clonotype was seen a handful of times. This chain links TRBV3-1 with TRBJ2-1; a weak D match, TRBD2 (5 bases). Germline assignment: CDR1 LGHDT and CDR2 YNNKEL (reference sequence). The CDR3 totals 16 residues. V lost 1 base, J lost 3 bases, and 13 bases lay in between. The CDR3 coding sequence is TGTGCCAGCAGCCAAGGGTCTGGGAGACGCTACAATGAGCAGTTCTTC. Translation: CASSQGSGRRYNEQFF.

The CDR3 sequence is CASHGLGYGYTF. The DNA for the CDR3 is TGTGCCAGCCACGGGCTAGGCTATGGCTACACCTTC. V and J are TRBV27 and TRBJ1-2; D not resolved. Germline V gives CDR1 MNHEY, CDR2 SMNVEV (reference sequence). The CDR3 consists of 12 residues. V was pared by 8 bases and J by 4 bases, with 11 bases between.

The table lists this clonotype with a few counts. The chain combines TRBV6-5 with TRBJ2-7, with 7 bases lining up with TRBD1. Unmatched junction bases numbered 3, after V lost 2 bases and J lost 2 bases. In germline, CDR1 is MNHEY, CDR2 SVGAGI. This CDR3 is built from 14 residues. CDR3 coding DNA: TGTGCCAGCAGTTACGGGGACAGACCCTACGAGCAGTACTTC. This gives the protein CASSYGDRPYEQYF.

J is TRBJ2-5 and V is TRBV6-5; 8 nucleotides agree with TRBD2. Per germline, CDR1 MNHEY and CDR2 SVGAGI. The CDR3 runs to 14 residues. V shed 7 bases, J shed 7 bases, and the junction held 11 bases outside the gene matches. In DNA form, the CDR3 reads TGTGCCAGCATTTCGGGGGGGACGGTCGGGACCCAGTACTTC. It is translated as CASISGGTVGTQYF.

As concerns this clonotype: The junction shows a germline mismatch at one end, possibly a read error. The V gene is TRBV11-3, the J gene TRBJ1-2, with 9 bases aligning to TRBD1. The CDR3 has 12 amino acids. Germline V gene sequence: CDR1 SGHNT, CDR2 YENEEA. The chain's CDR3 is CASSIGQGPANF. In DNA, the CDR3 is TGTGCCAGCAGCATTGGACAGGGGCCGGCTAACTTC.

This clonotype has a count of ten or more. This chain uses TRBV11-2 with TRBJ1-5; 9 nucleotides agree with TRBD1. The junction had 12 bases not matched to a gene; V was cut back by 1 base and J by 5 bases. The CDR3 covers 18 residues. The germline gives CDR1 SGHAT, CDR2 FQNNGV. The CDR3 nucleotides are TGTGCCAGCAGCTTAGGTTGGGACAGGGATCGGGGGCATCAGCCCCAGCATTTT. This gives the protein CASSLGWDRDRGHQPQHF.

Many counts were recorded for this clonotype. The V gene is TRBV28, the J gene TRBJ2-2, with 9 positions matching TRBD1. The trim removed 8 bases at V and 2 bases at J, leaving 9 bases unmatched. Germline CDR1 and CDR2: MDHEN and SYDVKM. CDR3 length equals 16 residues. The CDR3 region has the DNA TGTGCCAGCCGCCCTCAGGGACAGGGAAACACCGGGGAGCTGTTTTTT. Translating gives CASRPQGQGNTGELFF.

This clonotype was picked up many times. V is TRBV11-2 and J is TRBJ2-5, with a weak D call TRBD2 (6 bases). Per the germline V gene, CDR1 is SGHAT and CDR2 is FQNNGV. V gave up 5 bases and J gave up 1 base, with 11 bases separating them. CDR3 length: 14 residues. The CDR3 DNA sequence: TGTGCCAGCAGCGCCTGGGACTCCCAAGAGACCCAGTACTTC. This encodes CASSAWDSQETQYF. The full variable domain, rest sourced from reference TRBV11-2 and TRBJ2-5, is EAGVAQSPRYKIIEKRQSVAFWCNPISGHATLYWYQQILGQGPKLLIQFQNNGVVDDSQLPKDRFSAERLKGVDSTLKIQPAKLEDSAVYLCASSAWDSQETQYFGPGTRLLVL.

Ten or more counts support this clonotype. The chain employs TRBV9 and TRBJ2-5; no firm D call. The CDR3 totals 15 residues. Trimming cost V 0 bases and J 2 bases, with 11 bases left between them. The germline gives CDR1 SGDLS, CDR2 YYNGEE. In nucleotides, the CDR3 is TGTGCCAGCAGCGTAGACAGTGGTGGGCAAGAGACCCAGTACTTC. Protein sequence: CASSVDSGGQETQYF.

V is TRBV20-1 and J is TRBJ2-5; TRBD2 agrees at 11 bases. The CDR3 is 15 amino acids. CDR1 and CDR2 (germline): DFQATT, SNEGSKA (reference sequence). V shed 6 bases and J 2 bases; nucleotides not matched to a gene: 8. DNA of the CDR3: TGCAGTGCGATCATAGCGGGGGGGAGGCAAGAGACCCAGTACTTC. Protein sequence: CSAIIAGGRQETQYF.

This rearrangement joins TRBV28 to TRBJ2-5, with 10 bases that match TRBD2. Trimming at V came to 3 bases and at J to 5 bases, leaving 15 bases not matched to a gene. There are 18 residues in the CDR3. Germline V CDR1 and CDR2: MDHEN, SYDVKM. Written as DNA, the CDR3 is TGTGCCAGCAGTTTTAGCAGGAAGGTAGCGGGGGGAGAGGAGACCCAGTACTTC. It translates to CASSFSRKVAGGEETQYF.

This clonotype was seen at least ten times. The V gene is TRBV27, the J gene TRBJ2-7; D is undetermined. This CDR3 contains 13 residues. CDR1 and CDR2 from the germline V gene are MNHEY and SMNVEV (reference sequence). V shed 3 bases and J shed 6 bases, with 12 bases lying between them. The CDR3, as DNA: TGTGCCAGCAGTTTTGGCCCCCCCCGCGAGCAGTACTTC. It encodes CASSFGPPREQYF.

This clonotype appeared many times. CDR3: CASSTSQGSGQPQHF. The CDR3 DNA sequence: TGTGCCAGCAGCACCTCACAGGGTTCGGGTCAGCCCCAGCATTTT. The chain uses TRBV5-7 and TRBJ1-5; D perhaps matches TRBD1 (6 bases). TRBV5-7 is identified as an open reading frame with a role that is uncertain. Trimming stripped 4 bases from V and 6 bases from J, with 17 bases between. CDR3 length equals 15 residues.

Many counts were recorded for this clonotype. CDR3 sequence reads: CSAMGLAGTHSYEQYF. CDR3 sequence (DNA): TGCAGTGCGATGGGACTAGCGGGGACCCACTCCTACGAGCAGTACTTC. This sequence joins TRBV20-1 and TRBJ2-7, with 13 bases lining up with TRBD2. The CDR3 length is 16 residues. The germline V gene encodes CDR1 DFQATT and CDR2 SNEGSKA (reference sequence). The ends lost 6 bases at V and 0 bases at J; junction bases unmatched: 8.

This clonotype showed up just a few times. This chain joins TRBV2 and TRBJ1-1; no definite D call. The germline V gene encodes CDR1 SNHLY and CDR2 FYNNEI. CDR3 length: 10 amino acids. The V gene lost 6 bases and the J gene lost 6 bases, with 5 bases spanning the gap. CDR3 residues: CASRVAEAFF. For the CDR3, the DNA is TGTGCCAGCAGGGTTGCTGAAGCTTTCTTT.

This clonotype was detected many times. The rearrangement links TRBV2 to TRBJ1-5; no reliable D call. Trimming removed 3 bases from V and 4 bases from J, with 13 bases in between. CDR3 size: 15 residues. CDR1 is SNHLY, CDR2 FYNNEI, per germline. For the CDR3, the DNA is TGTGCCAGCAGTGAGCTGGGCAGCCCAAATCAGCCCCAGCATTTT. It yields the protein CASSELGSPNQPQHF.